Listed below are T cell receptor beta chains from one sample, sequenced in a study of blood T cell repertoires in COVID-19. The data were produced by immunoSEQ multiplex PCR, yet TCRdb's version contains in-frame clones alone and is incomplete. The table lists a few hundred thousand clones, approximately 86% of them singletons. Sequencing input: peripheral blood. These receptors were obtained from a woman aged 60 to 75 with COVID-19, enrolled during active disease. CDR3s include the opening cysteine and the closing phenylalanine or tryptophan. Clone size, where shown, is once, few, many, or a class for clones that have expanded.

CDR3 protein,clone size,CDR3 length,V gene
CASRDGVVMEAFF,NA,13,TRBV28
CASSAGQVSYEQYF,NA,14,TRBV9
CASSLASTGNEQFF,NA,14,TRBV5-6
CASSHGSGGATDTQYF,NA,16,TRBV4-2
CASSQGPNTEAFF,once,13,TRBV19
CASSPPQGGEQYF,NA,13,TRBV18
CASRPGLSTDTQYF,NA,14,TRBV2
CASSPTGGNQPQHF,NA,14,TRBV7-9
CASSIAFTQRGEAFF,NA,15,TRBV19
CSVEDGTSGNYEQYF,NA,15,TRBV29-1
CASSLAHGLGNTIYF,NA,15,TRBV7-6
CASSVSGQSYNEQFF,NA,15,TRBV9
CASSLNGQMNTEAFF,NA,15,TRBV7-3
CASSSQGQERSGYTF,NA,15,TRBV5-1
CASSTGTNVGGTQYF,once,15,TRBV19
CASSLAWAQNYGYTF,NA,15,TRBV7-2
CASSFGTEETQYF,NA,13,TRBV27
CASSSPTGAAGYEQYF,NA,16,TRBV6-5
CASSLEHSETQYF,once,13,TRBV7-9
CASSPVGGTEAFF,NA,13,TRBV18
CATRDRVTSGGLFF,NA,14,TRBV19
CASSNLRTGADTIYF,once,15,TRBV19
CASSLPPGQGTRNTEAFF,few,18,TRBV5-4
CASSLEKSSEAFF,NA,13,TRBV5-1
CASSLGQGSYGYTF,NA,14,TRBV28
CASSPTGQKNTGELFF,NA,16,TRBV4-1
CASNRQGFTEAFF,NA,13,TRBV10-2
CASSYTGAGWQPQHF,NA,15,TRBV27
CASSIASNTEAFF,NA,13,TRBV19
CASTLAGSSYNEQFF,NA,15,TRBV5-1
CASSSEAGIGGYTF,NA,14,TRBV7-2
CASSLARGGSYNSPLHF,many,17,TRBV7-2
CASSQEPTRDSPLHF,few,15,TRBV3-1/TRBV3-2
CSVEDGSGGTYNEQFF,NA,16,TRBV29-1